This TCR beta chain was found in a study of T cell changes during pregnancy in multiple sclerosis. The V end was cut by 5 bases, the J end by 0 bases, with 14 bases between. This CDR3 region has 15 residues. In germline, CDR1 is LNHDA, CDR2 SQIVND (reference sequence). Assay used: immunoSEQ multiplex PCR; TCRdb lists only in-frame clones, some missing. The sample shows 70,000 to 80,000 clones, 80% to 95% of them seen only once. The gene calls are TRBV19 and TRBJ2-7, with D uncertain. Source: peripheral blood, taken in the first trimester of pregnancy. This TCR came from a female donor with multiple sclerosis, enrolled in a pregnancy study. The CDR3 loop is CASSLRHTDSYEQYF. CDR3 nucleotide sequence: TGTGCCAGTAGTCTTCGACATACCGACTCCTACGAGCAGTACTTC. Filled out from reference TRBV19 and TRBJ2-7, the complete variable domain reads DGGITQSPKYLFRKEGQNVTLSCEQNLNHDAMYWYRQDPGQGLRLIYYSQIVNDFQKGDIAEGYSVSREKKESFPLTVTSAQKNPTAFYLCASSLRHTDSYEQYFGPGTRLTVT.